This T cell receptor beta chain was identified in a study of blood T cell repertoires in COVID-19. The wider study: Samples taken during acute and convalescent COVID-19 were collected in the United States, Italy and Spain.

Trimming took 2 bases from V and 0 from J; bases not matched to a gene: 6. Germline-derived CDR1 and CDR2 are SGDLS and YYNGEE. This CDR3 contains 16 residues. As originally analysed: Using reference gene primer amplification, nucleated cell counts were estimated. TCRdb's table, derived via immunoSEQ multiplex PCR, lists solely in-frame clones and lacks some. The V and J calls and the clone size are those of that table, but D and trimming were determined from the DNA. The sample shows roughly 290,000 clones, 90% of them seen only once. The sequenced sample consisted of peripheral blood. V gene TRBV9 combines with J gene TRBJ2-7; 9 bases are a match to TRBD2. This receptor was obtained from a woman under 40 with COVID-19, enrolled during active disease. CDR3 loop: CASSVTLAGLSYEQYF. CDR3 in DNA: TGTGCCAGCAGCGTCACACTAGCGGGTCTCTCCTACGAGCAGTACTTC.